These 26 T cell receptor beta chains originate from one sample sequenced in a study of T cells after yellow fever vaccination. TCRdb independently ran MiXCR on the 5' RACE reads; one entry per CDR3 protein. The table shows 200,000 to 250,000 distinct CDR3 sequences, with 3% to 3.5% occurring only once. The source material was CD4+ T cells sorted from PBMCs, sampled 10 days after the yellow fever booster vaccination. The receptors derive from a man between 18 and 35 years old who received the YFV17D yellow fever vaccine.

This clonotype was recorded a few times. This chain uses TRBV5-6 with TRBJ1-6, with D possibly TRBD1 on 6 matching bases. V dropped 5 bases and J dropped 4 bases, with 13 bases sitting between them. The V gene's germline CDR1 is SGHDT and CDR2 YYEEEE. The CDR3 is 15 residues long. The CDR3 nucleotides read TGTGCCAGCAGTTCCGAGGGGGGGTATAATTCACCCCTCCACTTT. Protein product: CASSSEGGYNSPLHF.

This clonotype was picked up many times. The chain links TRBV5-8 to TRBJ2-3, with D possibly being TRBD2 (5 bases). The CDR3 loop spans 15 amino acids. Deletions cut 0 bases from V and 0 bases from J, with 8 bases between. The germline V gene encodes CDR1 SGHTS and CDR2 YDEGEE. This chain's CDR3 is CASSLVLASTDTQYF. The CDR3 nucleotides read TGTGCCAGCAGCTTGGTCCTAGCAAGCACAGATACGCAGTATTTT.

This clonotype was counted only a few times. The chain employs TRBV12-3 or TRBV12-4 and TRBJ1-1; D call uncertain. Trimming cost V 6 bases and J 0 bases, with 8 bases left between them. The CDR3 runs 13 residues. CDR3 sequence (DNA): TGTGCCAGCAGCAAGGTCATGAACACTGAAGCTTTCTTT. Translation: CASSKVMNTEAFF.

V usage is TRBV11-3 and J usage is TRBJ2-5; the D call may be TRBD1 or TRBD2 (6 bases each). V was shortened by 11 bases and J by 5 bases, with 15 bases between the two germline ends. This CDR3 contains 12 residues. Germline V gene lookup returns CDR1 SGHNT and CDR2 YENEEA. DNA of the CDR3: TGTGCCTCTAGGGGGGTGAGCGAGACCCAGTACTTC. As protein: CASRGVSETQYF.

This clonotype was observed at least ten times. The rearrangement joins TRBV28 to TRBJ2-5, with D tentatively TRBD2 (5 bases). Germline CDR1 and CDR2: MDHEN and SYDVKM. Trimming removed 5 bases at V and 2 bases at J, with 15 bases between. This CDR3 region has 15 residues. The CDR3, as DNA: TGTGCCAGCAGTCCCTCGCCCGGGATTCAAGAGACCCAGTACTTC. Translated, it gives CASSPSPGIQETQYF.

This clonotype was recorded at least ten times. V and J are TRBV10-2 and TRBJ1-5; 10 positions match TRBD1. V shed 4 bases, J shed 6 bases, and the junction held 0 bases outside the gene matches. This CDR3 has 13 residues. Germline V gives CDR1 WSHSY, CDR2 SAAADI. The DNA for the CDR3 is TGCGCCAGCAGTGGGGACAGGGGTCAGCCCCAGCATTTT. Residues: CASSGDRGQPQHF.

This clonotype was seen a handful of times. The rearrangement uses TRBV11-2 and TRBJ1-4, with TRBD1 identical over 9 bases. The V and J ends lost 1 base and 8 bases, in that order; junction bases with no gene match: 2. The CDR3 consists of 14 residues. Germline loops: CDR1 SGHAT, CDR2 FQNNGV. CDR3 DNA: TGTGCCAGCAGCTTAGGACAGGGGGAAGAAAAACTGTTTTTT. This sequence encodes CASSLGQGEEKLFF. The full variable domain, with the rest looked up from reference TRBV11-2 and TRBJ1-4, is EAGVAQSPRYKIIEKRQSVAFWCNPISGHATLYWYQQILGQGPKLLIQFQNNGVVDDSQLPKDRFSAERLKGVDSTLKIQPAKLEDSAVYLCASSLGQGEEKLFFGSGTQLSVL.

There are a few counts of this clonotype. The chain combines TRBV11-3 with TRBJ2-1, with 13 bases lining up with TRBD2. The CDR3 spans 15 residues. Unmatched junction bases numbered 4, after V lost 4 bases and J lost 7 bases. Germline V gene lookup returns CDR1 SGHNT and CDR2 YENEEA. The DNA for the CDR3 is TGTGCCAGCAGCTCCGGGACTAGCGGGGATAATGAGCAGTTCTTC. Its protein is CASSSGTSGDNEQFF.

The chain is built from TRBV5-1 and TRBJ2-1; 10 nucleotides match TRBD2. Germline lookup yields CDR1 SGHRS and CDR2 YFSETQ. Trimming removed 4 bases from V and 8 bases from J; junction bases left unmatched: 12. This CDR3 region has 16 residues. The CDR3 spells CASSLVAGGPNDEQFF. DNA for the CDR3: TGCGCCAGCAGCCTAGTAGCGGGGGGCCCCAATGATGAGCAGTTCTTC.

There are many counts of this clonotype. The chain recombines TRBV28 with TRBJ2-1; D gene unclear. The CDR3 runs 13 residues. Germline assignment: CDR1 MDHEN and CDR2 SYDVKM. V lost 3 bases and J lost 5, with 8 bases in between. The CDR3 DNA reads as TGTGCCAGCAGTTTCCTGGCTAACAATGAGCAGTTCTTC. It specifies CASSFLANNEQFF. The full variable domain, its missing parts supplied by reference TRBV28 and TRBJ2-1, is DVKVTQSSRYLVKRTGEKVFLECVQDMDHENMFWYRQDPGLGLRLIYFSYDVKMKEKGDIPEGYSVSREKKERFSLILESASTNQTSMYLCASSFLANNEQFFGPGTRLTVL.

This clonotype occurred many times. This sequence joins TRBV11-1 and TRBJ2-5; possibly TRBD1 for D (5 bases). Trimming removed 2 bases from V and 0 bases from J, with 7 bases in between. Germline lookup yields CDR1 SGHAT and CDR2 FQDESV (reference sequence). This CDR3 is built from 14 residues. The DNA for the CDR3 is TGTGCCAGCAGCTTACAGGGATACCAAGAGACCCAGTACTTC. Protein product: CASSLQGYQETQYF.

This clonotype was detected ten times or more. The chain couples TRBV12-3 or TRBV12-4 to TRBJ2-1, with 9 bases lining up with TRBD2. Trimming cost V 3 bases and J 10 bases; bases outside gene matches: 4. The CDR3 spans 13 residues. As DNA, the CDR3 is TGTGCCAGCAGTTTCGGTCTAGCGGGGGAGCAGTTCTTC. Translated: CASSFGLAGEQFF.

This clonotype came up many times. In DNA, the CDR3 is TGCGCCAGCAGCGCTACCCCTGGGGCAGATACGCAGTATTTT. Translating gives CASSATPGADTQYF. The J gene is TRBJ2-3, the V gene TRBV5-1; D remains ambiguous. Trimming took 4 bases from V and 4 from J, leaving 13 bases between them. The CDR3 is 14 amino acids. Germline V gene lookup returns CDR1 SGHRS and CDR2 YFSETQ.

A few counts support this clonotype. CDR3 loop: CASSLPGPSPAGYTEAFF. The CDR3 DNA follows: TGCGCCAGCAGCCTACCGGGTCCCTCACCTGCCGGCTATACTGAAGCTTTCTTT. The rearrangement joins TRBV5-1 to TRBJ1-1, with D unclear. Per the germline V gene, CDR1 is SGHRS and CDR2 is YFSETQ. CDR3 length equals 18 residues. Trimming cost V 4 bases and J 5 bases, with 27 bases left between them.

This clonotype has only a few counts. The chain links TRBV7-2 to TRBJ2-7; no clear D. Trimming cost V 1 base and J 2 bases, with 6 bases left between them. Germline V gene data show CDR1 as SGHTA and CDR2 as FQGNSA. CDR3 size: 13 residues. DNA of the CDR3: TGTGCCAGCAGCTTAGGTTGGGCCTACGAGCAGTACTTC. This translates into CASSLGWAYEQYF.

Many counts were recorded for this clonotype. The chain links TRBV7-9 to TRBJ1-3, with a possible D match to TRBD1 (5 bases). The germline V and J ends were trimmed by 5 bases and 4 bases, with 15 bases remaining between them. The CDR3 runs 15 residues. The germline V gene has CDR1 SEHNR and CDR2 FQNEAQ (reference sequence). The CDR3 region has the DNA TGTGCCAGCAGCCCCAGCGGGGGTCCCGGAAACACCATATATTTT. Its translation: CASSPSGGPGNTIYF.

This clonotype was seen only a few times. The CDR3 bases are TGTGCCAGCACCCCTCGTGGGACAGGGGACTCCTACGAGCAGTACTTC. Amino acids: CASTPRGTGDSYEQYF. The chain carries TRBV6-2 or TRBV6-3 and TRBJ2-7; 10 positions agree with TRBD1. This CDR3 region has 16 residues. In germline, CDR1 is MNHEY, CDR2 SVGEGT. Trimming at V came to 7 bases and at J to 0 bases, leaving 9 bases not matched to a gene.

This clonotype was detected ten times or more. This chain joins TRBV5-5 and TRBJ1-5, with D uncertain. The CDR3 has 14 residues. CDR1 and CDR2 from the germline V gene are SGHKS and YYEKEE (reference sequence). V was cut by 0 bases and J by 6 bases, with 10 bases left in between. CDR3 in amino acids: CASSLGAAGQPQHF. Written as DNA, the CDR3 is TGTGCCAGCAGCTTGGGGGCTGCGGGTCAGCCCCAGCATTTT.

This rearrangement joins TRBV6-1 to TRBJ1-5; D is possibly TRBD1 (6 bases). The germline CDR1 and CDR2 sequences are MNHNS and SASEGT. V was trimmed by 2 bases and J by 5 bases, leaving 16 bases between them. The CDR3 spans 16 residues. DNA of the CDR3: TGTGCCAGCAGTGAACGGGGGGCGGTTTTCGATCAGCCCCAGCATTTT. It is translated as CASSERGAVFDQPQHF.

Here the CDR3 reads CASSRGTSGASGELFF. CDR3 nucleotide sequence: TGTGCCAGCAGCCGCGGTACGAGCGGGGCGTCCGGGGAGCTGTTTTTT. V gene TRBV11-2 combines with J gene TRBJ2-2; 7 nucleotides line up with TRBD2. V shed 5 bases, J shed 6 bases, and the junction held 12 bases outside the gene matches. The CDR3 loop spans 16 amino acids. Germline V gene lookup returns CDR1 SGHAT and CDR2 FQNNGV.

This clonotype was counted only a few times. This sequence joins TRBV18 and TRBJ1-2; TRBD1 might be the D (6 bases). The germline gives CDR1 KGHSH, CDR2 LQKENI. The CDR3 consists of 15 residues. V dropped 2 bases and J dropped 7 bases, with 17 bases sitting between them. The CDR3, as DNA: TGTGCCAGCTCACCATATTCAGGGGAGGGCTTTGGCTACACCTTC. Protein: CASSPYSGEGFGYTF.

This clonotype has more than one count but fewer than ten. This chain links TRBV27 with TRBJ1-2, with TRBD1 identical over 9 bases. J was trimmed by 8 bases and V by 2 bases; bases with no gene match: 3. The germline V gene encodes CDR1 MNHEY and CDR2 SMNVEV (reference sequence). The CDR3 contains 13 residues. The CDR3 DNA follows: TGTGCCAGCAGTTTAACAGGGGGCTGGGGCTACACCTTC. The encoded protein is CASSLTGGWGYTF.

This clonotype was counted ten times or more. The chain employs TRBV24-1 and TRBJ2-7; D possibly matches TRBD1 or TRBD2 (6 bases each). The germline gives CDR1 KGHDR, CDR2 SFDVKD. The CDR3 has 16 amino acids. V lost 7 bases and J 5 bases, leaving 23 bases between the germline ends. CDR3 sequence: CATRTSRGLPKDEQYV. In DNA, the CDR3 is TGTGCCACCAGGACAAGTCGGGGGCTGCCAAAGGACGAGCAGTACGTC.

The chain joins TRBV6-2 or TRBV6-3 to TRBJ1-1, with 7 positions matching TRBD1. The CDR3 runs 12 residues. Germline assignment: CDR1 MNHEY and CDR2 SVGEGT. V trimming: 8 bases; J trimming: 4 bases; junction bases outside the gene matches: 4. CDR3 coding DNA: TGTGCCAGCGGCGACAGGGTCACTGAAGCTTTCTTT. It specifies CASGDRVTEAFF.

The CDR3 sequence: CSASLTGGQVVDTQYF. The CDR3 DNA follows: TGCAGTGCCAGCCTGACAGGCGGACAAGTAGTAGATACGCAGTATTTT. V usage is TRBV20-1 and J usage is TRBJ2-3; D might be TRBD1 (6 bases). The germline gives CDR1 DFQATT, CDR2 SNEGSKA (reference sequence). The CDR3 is 16 residues long. Trimming took 6 bases from V and 5 from J, leaving 24 bases between them.

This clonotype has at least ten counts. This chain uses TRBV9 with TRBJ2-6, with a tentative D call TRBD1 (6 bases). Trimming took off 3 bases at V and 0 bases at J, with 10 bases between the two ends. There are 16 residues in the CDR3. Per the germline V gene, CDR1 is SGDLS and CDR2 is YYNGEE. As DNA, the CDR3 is TGTGCCAGCAGCGCCCACAGGGACTCTGGGGCCAACGTCCTGACTTTC. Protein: CASSAHRDSGANVLTF.